The entry below describes one T cell receptor (beta chain). What it binds is unknown. The data originate from a study of identical twins. Study-wide points: The more abundant beta clonotypes in cord blood had fewer insertions, and memory repertoires did not show this.

CDR3 length: 13 amino acids. Deletions cut 1 base from V and 3 bases from J, with 7 bases between. Germline V gives CDR1 SGHTA, CDR2 FQGNSA. With template switching, a universal primer site was added, and the cDNA carried unique molecular identifiers. One entry per CDR3 protein, called by TCRdb with MiXCR from the 5' RACE reads. This table holds about 470,000 distinct CDR3 sequences, around 24% found once. This same sample was also part of a study on T cells expressing NK-cell markers. That work adds: Similarly, these clonotypes led the CD3+CD56-NKG2C+ fraction as well in four donors.

The gene calls are TRBV7-2 and TRBJ2-7, with D unclear. The source is a woman aged 18-29 years in good health. The specimen sequenced was CD4+ T cells sorted from blood. This CDR3 is CASSLVSRYEQYF. CDR3 nucleotides: TGTGCCAGCAGCTTAGTGTCGCGCTACGAGCAGTACTTC.